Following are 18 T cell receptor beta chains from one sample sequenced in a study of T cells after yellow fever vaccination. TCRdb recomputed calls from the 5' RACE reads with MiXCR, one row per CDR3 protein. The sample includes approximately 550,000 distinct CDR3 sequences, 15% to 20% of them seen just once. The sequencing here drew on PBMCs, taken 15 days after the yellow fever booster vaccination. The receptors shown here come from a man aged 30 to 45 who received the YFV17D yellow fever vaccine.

The chain's CDR3 is CSARDLAGVSTDTQYF. CDR3 in DNA: TGCAGTGCTAGAGATTTAGCGGGAGTTAGTACAGATACGCAGTATTTT. This chain joins TRBV20-1 and TRBJ2-3; 9 nucleotides align to TRBD2. Germline-derived CDR1 and CDR2 are DFQATT and SNEGSKA (reference sequence). J gave up 3 bases and V 0 bases, and 7 bases lay outside the gene matches. The CDR3 consists of 16 residues.

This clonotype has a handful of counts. CDR3: CASSLAGTSGRTLTDTQYF. In DNA, the CDR3 is TGTGCCAGCAGCTTAGCGGGGACTAGCGGAAGAACACTCACAGATACGCAGTATTTT. This sequence joins TRBV7-2 and TRBJ2-3; TRBD2 matches 11 bases. Per germline, CDR1 SGHTA and CDR2 FQGNSA. Losses at the gene ends were 0 bases for V and 2 bases for J; bases not matched to a gene: 10. The CDR3 sequence is 19 residues long.

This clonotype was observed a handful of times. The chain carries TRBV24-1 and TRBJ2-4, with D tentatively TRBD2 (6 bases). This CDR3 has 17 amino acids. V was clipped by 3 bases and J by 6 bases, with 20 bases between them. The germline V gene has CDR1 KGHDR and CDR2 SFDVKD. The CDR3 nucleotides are TGTGCCACCAGTGATACGGCAGGAGGCAGCGGGCGAAACATTCAGTACTTC. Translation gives CATSDTAGGSGRNIQYF.

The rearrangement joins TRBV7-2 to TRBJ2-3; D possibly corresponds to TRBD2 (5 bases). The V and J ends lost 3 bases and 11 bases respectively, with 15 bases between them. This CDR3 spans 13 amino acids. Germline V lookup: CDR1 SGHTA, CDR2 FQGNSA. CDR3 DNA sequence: TGTGCCAGCAGCTTTTCTAGTCGGGAAAGGCAGTATTTT. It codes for CASSFSSRERQYF. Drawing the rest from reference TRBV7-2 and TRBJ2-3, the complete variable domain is GAGVSQSPSNKVTEKGKDVELRCDPISGHTALYWYRQSLGQGLEFLIYFQGNSAPDKSGLPSDRFSAERTGGSVSTLTIQRTQQEDSAVYLCASSFSSRERQYFGPGTRLTVL.

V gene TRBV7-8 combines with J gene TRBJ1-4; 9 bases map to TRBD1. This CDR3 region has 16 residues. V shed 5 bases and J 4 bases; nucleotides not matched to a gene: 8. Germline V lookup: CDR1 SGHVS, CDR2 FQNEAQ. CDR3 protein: CASSPLWDRDNEKLFF. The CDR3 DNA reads TGTGCCAGCAGCCCGCTCTGGGACAGGGATAATGAAAAACTGTTTTTT.

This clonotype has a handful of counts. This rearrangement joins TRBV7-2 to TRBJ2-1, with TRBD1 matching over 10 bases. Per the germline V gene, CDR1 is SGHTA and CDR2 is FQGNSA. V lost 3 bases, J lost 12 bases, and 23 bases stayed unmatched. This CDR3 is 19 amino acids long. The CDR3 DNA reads TGTGCCAGCAGCTTCCCCCGAAGAGGGACAGGGGATAGTATAGTTGGGCAGTTCTTC. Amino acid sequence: CASSFPRRGTGDSIVGQFF.

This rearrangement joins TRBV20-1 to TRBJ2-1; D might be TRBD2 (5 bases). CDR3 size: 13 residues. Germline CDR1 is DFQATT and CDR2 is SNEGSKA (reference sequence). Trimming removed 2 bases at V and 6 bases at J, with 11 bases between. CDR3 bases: TGCAGTGCTAGACTCGGGGTGAGCAATGAGCAGTTCTTC. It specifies CSARLGVSNEQFF.

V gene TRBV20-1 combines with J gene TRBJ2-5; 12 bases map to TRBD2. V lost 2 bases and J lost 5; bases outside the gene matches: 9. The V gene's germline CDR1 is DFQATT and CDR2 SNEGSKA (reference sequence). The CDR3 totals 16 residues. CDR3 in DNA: TGCAGTGCTAGACTAGCGGGAGGGCCGAGAGGGGAGACCCAGTACTTC. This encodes CSARLAGGPRGETQYF.

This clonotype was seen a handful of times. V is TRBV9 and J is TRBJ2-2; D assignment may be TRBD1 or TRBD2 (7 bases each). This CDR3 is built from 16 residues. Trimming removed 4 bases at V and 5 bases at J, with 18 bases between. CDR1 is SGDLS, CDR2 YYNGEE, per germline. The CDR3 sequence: CASSPRGGRLTGELFF. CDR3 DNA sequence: TGTGCCAGCAGCCCCAGGGGGGGGCGATTGACCGGGGAGCTGTTTTTT.

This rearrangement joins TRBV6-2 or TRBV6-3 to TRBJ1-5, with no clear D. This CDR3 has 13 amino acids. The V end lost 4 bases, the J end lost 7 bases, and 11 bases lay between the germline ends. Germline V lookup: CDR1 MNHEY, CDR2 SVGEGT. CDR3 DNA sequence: TGTGCCAGCAGTTCGGATCCCCGACAGCCCCAGCATTTT. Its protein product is CASSSDPRQPQHF.

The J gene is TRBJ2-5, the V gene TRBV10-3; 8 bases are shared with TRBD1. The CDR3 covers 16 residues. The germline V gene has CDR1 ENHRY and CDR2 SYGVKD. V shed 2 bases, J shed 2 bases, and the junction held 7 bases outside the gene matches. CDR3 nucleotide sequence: TGTGCCATCAGTGAGCCTTTGACAGGGGATCAAGAGACCCAGTACTTC. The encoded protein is CAISEPLTGDQETQYF.

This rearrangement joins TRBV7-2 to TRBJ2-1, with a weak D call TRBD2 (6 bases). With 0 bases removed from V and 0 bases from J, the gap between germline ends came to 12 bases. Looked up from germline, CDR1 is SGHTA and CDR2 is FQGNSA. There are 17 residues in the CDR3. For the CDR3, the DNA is TGTGCCAGCAGCTTAGCGCGTGGAGGGAGCTCCTACAATGAGCAGTTCTTC. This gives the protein CASSLARGGSSYNEQFF.

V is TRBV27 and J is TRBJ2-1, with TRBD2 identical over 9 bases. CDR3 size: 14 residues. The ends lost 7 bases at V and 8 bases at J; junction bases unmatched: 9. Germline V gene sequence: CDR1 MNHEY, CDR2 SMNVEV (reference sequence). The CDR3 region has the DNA TGTGCCAGCACCCGCGGGAGGGCCCAGGATGAGCAGTTCTTC. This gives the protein CASTRGRAQDEQFF.

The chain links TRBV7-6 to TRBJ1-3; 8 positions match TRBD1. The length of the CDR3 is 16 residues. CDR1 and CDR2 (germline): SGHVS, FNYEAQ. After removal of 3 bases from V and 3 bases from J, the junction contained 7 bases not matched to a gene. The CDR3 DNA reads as TGTGCCAGCAGCTTTCTGCAGACAGGGGATGGAAACACCATATATTTT. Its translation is CASSFLQTGDGNTIYF.

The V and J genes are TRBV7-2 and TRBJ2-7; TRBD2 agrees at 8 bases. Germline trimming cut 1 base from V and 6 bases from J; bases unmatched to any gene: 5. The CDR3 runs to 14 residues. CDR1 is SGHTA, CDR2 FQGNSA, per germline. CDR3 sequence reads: CASSLEREKAEQYF. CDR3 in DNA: TGTGCCAGCAGCTTAGAGCGGGAGAAGGCCGAGCAGTACTTC. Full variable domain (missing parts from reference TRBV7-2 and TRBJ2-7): GAGVSQSPSNKVTEKGKDVELRCDPISGHTALYWYRQSLGQGLEFLIYFQGNSAPDKSGLPSDRFSAERTGGSVSTLTIQRTQQEDSAVYLCASSLEREKAEQYFGPGTRLTVT.

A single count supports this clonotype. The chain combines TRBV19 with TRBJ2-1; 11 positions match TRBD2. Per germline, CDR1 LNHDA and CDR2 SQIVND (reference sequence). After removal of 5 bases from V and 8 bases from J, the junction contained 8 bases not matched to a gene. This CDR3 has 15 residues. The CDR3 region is CASSVTSGSRHEQFF. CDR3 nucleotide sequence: TGTGCCAGTAGTGTAACTAGCGGGAGTAGGCATGAGCAGTTCTTC.

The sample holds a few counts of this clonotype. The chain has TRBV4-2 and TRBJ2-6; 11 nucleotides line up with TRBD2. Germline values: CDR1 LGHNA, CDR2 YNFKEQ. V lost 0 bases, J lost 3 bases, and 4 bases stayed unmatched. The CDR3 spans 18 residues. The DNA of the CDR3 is TGTGCCAGCAGCCAAGAACTAGCGGGAGTGAGTGGGGCCAACGTCCTGACTTTC. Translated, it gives CASSQELAGVSGANVLTF.

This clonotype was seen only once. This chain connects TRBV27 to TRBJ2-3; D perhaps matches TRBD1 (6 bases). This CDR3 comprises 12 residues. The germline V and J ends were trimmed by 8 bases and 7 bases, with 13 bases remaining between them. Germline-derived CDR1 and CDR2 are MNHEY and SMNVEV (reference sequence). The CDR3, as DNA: TGTGCCAGCTCCCAGAGGGGGAATACGCAGTATTTT. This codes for CASSQRGNTQYF.